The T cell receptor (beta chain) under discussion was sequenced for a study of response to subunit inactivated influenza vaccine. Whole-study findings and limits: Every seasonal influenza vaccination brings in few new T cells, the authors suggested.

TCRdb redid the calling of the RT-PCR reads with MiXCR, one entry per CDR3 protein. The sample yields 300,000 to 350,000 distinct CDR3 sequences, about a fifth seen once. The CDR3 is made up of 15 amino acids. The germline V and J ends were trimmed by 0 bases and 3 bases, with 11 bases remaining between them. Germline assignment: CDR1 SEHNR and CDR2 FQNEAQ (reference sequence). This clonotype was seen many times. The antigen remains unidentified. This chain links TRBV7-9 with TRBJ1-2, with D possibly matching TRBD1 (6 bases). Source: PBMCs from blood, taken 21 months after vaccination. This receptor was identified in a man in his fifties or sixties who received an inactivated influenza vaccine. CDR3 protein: CASSLANRQDYGYTF. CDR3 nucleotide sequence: TGTGCCAGCAGCTTAGCGAACCGACAGGACTATGGCTACACCTTC.